Sequencing of this T cell receptor (beta chain) was carried out in a study of T cells in localized non-small cell lung cancer (dated by TCRdb to 2018 to 2020). The study in broad terms: The study analyzed T cell repertoires of hundreds of early-stage NSCLC patients, comparing tumors and uninvolved tumor-adjacent lungs. The cohort consisted of about 240 treatment-naive NSCLC patients whose localized lung tumors had been resected. The mean age of the NSCLC patients was roughly 70 years, with 130 or so men and 85 to 110 women. General conclusions and limits of the study: Since the design was exploratory, TCR variables were selected using unadjusted p-values with no false-discovery rate correction. Because multi-region tumor sequencing was not done, intratumor heterogeneity could not be ruled out. Higher blood T cell density associated with longer overall survival, while higher adjacent-lung clonality associated with shorter survival. Of the top 100 tumor clones, a median of 57 were detected in paired uninvolved adjacent lung; under 35 were also among that lung's top 100. The highest T cell clonality was observed in uninvolved tumor-adjacent lung, where clonality exceeded that of tumor, suggesting that antigenic responses were more focused in uninvolved tumor-adjacent lung.

At diagnosis, tumor, uninvolved tumor-adjacent lung and peripheral blood were collected and then preserved as a mix of FFPE and fresh-frozen material. For TCR repertoire profiling, blood samples were analyzed in the form of peripheral blood mononuclear cells. From cysteine to phenylalanine, the CDR3 is 21 amino acids long. Just the 63-base CDR3 DNA is kept, in frame starting at base 1. Via the germline V gene, CDR1 is ENHRY and CDR2 SYGVKD. Unmatched junction bases come to 14, with V trimmed by 0 bases and J by 0 bases. Comment on this clone: Its binding antigen is unknown. No clone much larger than this one lies a single base away; base qualities are absent.

The immunoSEQ Assay was used to sequence TCR beta CDR3 regions from DNA. Under the source paper's analysis protocol: To compute T cell density, TCR beta template counts were normalized to usable DNA, which was estimated by amplifying housekeeping genes. The preseqR package was used to estimate richness by extrapolating to 400,000 templates for PBMC samples and to 120,000 templates for tissue samples. Clonality was calculated as one minus Pielou's evenness. To identify tissue-enriched TCRs, differential abundance testing was run on productive amino-acid clonotypes with a minimum total count of 5 and an alpha of 0.1. The Jaccard Index and the Morisita Overlap Index were used to measure how much the repertoires overlapped between compartments. TCR beta CDR3s were clustered by GLIPH together with public tetramer-defined viral CDR3s, and at least three viral sequences plus V-gene enrichment were required for viral motifs. What TCRdb holds here is the immuneACCESS table cut down to in-frame rearrangements. Part of the clones is not present; checked against another copy, under half of the missing clones reflect an unresolved V gene, and the others are unexplained. V, J and clone size were drawn from that table, and D and trimming were deduced from the DNA. For this sample there are 12,000 or so clones; over 65% appear just once. The top ten hold less than 25% of the sample.

This clonotype was sampled from a male donor at least 60 years old with stage I lung adenocarcinoma. The chain couples TRBV10-3 to TRBJ2-3; TRBD2 aligns with 11 central bases. The sample consisted of peripheral blood, taken before any cancer treatment. The CDR3 has the sequence CAISESSVAGGPQSSTDTQYF. The DNA sequence is as follows: TGTGCCATCAGTGAGTCTAGTGTAGCGGGGGGGCCTCAGTCCAGCACAGATACGCAGTATTTT.